This T cell receptor beta chain was identified in a study of blood T cell repertoires in COVID-19. Study context: COVID-19 samples, acute and convalescent, were from the United States, Italy and Spain. Sample material is recorded as cDNA or gDNA derived from T cells, B-cell-depleted T cells, or PBMCs.

Original analysis: By means of reference gene primer amplification, nucleated cell counts were estimated. The table came from immunoSEQ multiplex PCR; TCRdb's copy has only in-frame clones and leaves some out. From that table come the V and J calls and clone size; the DNA was used to work out D and trimming. The sample yields around 18,000 clones, around 89% seen once. The germline V gene has CDR1 LNHDA and CDR2 SQIVND (reference sequence). This CDR3 has 14 residues. V shed 5 bases, J shed 5 bases, and the junction held 3 bases outside the gene matches. Sequencing was done on a sample of peripheral blood. The rearrangement joins TRBV19 to TRBJ2-3; 11 bases align to TRBD1. The clonotype comes from a human donor in a cohort sampled during active COVID-19. The CDR3 loop is CASSADRGQDTQYF. The CDR3, as DNA: TGTGCCAGTAGTGCGGACAGGGGGCAAGATACGCAGTATTTT.